The T cell receptor beta chain described here comes from a study of radiation and T cells in renal cell carcinoma. The CDR3 length is 13 residues. V lost 3 bases, J lost 2 bases, and 9 bases lay in between. Germline CDR1 is SGHNT and CDR2 is YYREEE (reference sequence). Details on this clone: Other nucleotide sequences in the sample specify the same CDR3.

Stated time point: blood 2 weeks post-SBRT. Indicated treatment: 15 Gy SBRT to primary tumor, nephrectomy 4 weeks later. Profiled with immunoSEQ multiplex PCR; TCRdb holds only in-frame clones, not every one. The profile covers roughly 150,000 clones, with about 91% appearing a single time and 13% taken by the ten largest. The V gene is TRBV5-4, the J gene TRBJ2-7, with a weak D call TRBD1 (5 bases). The specimen was blood, collected from a patient whose treatment included radiotherapy and nephrectomy. The clonotype comes from a woman aged 50 to 65 with renal cell carcinoma. The DNA of the CDR3 is TGTGCCAGCAGCTCGACAGAAACCTACGAGCAGTACTTC. It specifies CASSSTETYEQYF.